This TCR beta chain was observed in a study of CD8+ T cells in alopecia areata. Extraction and reverse transcription of RNA yielded cDNA as the sequencing template. Assay used: immunoSEQ multiplex PCR; TCRdb lists only in-frame clones, some missing. The sample lists about 140,000 clones; about 54% were seen once. The length of the CDR3 is 15 residues. Germline V gene lookup returns CDR1 MGHRA and CDR2 YSYEKL. V dropped 6 bases and J dropped 7 bases, with 19 bases sitting between them. The chain is built from TRBV4-1 and TRBJ2-1; the D gene is possibly TRBD2 (6 bases). Material for sequencing was CD4+ T cells sorted from blood. The source is a human donor in good health. The CDR3 sequence: CASRLNSGDGNEQFF. The CDR3 DNA follows: TGCGCCAGCAGACTTAATAGCGGTGACGGGAATGAGCAGTTCTTC.